One sample yielded the 19 T cell receptor beta chains listed below, sequenced in a study of CD8+ T cells in alopecia areata. Investigators isolated RNA and reverse transcribed it into cDNA to act as the sequencing template. Clones were sequenced by immunoSEQ multiplex PCR, and TCRdb holds only the in-frame ones, with some missing. The top ten clones hold 1% to 1.5% of a sample with more than 200,000 clones, around two thirds of them seen once. The sequences come from CD4+ T cells sorted from blood, collected at week 0. These receptors were obtained from a human donor with alopecia areata.

The V call is TRBV5-6, the J call TRBJ1-6; D is unresolved. The CDR3 extends over 15 amino acids. Trimming removed 3 bases at V and 8 bases at J, with 15 bases between. Germline V gene sequence: CDR1 SGHDT, CDR2 YYEEEE. The CDR3 reads CASSSELRMYSPLHF. The CDR3 DNA reads as TGTGCCAGCAGCTCCGAATTAAGGATGTATTCACCCCTCCACTTT.

The CDR3 DNA follows: TGTGCCAGCAGCGGCTTACAGTCCAGCTCCCAAGAGACCCAGTACTTC. It codes for CASSGLQSSSQETQYF. The chain carries TRBV5-6 and TRBJ2-5; D not certain. The CDR3 covers 16 residues. Trimming pared 4 bases from V and 1 base from J, leaving 17 bases between. Germline loops: CDR1 SGHDT, CDR2 YYEEEE.

This clone has at least ten counts. This rearrangement joins TRBV19 to TRBJ1-2, with D uncertain. Germline V lookup: CDR1 LNHDA, CDR2 SQIVND (reference sequence). Trimming cost V 5 bases and J 0 bases, with 4 bases left between them. The CDR3 totals 12 residues. The CDR3, as DNA: TGTGCCAGTAGTCCGGCTAACTATGGCTACACCTTC. Translating it yields CASSPANYGYTF.

CDR3 amino acids: CASSEVSPLHF. The CDR3 region has the DNA TGTGCCAGCAGTGAGGTTTCACCCCTCCACTTT. This chain joins TRBV2 and TRBJ1-6; no reliable D call. CDR3 length: 11 residues. Germline V gene data show CDR1 as SNHLY and CDR2 as FYNNEI. V was clipped by 3 bases and J by 9 bases, with 3 bases between them.

The chain links TRBV27 to TRBJ2-4; 8 bases line up with TRBD1. CDR1 and CDR2 (germline): MNHEY, SMNVEV (reference sequence). The CDR3 extends over 13 amino acids. V lost 4 bases to trimming and J lost 7 bases; unmatched junction nucleotides: 3. Written as DNA, the CDR3 is TGTGCCAGCAGTTCGCGGACAGGGAACATTCAGTACTTC. This codes for CASSSRTGNIQYF.

The chain's CDR3 is CASGTQPITEAFF. CDR3 DNA: TGTGCCAGCGGTACCCAACCCATCACTGAAGCTTTCTTT. The chain uses TRBV27 and TRBJ1-1; D call uncertain. The CDR3 is made up of 13 amino acids. V was trimmed by 8 bases and J by 4 bases, leaving 14 bases between them. The germline V gene encodes CDR1 MNHEY and CDR2 SMNVEV (reference sequence).

The chain is built from TRBV2 and TRBJ2-5, with D possibly being TRBD1 (6 bases). The CDR3 length is 14 residues. Germline V lookup: CDR1 SNHLY, CDR2 FYNNEI. V was shortened by 5 bases and J by 2 bases, with 12 bases between the two germline ends. The CDR3 DNA is TGTGCCAGCAGTCAACAGGGCGGACAAGAGACCCAGTACTTC. The encoded protein is CASSQQGGQETQYF. Variable domain in full (rest from reference TRBV2 and TRBJ2-5): EPEVTQTPSHQVTQMGQEVILRCVPISNHLYFYWYRQILGQKVEFLVSFYNNEISEKSEIFDDQFSVERPDGSNFTLKIRSTKLEDSAMYFCASSQQGGQETQYFGPGTRLLVL.

V gene TRBV29-1 combines with J gene TRBJ2-7; D is unclear. The V end lost 4 bases, the J end lost 0 bases, and 7 bases lay between the germline ends. The germline V gene encodes CDR1 SQVTM and CDR2 ANQGSEA. The CDR3 has 12 residues. The chain's CDR3 is CSVVENSYEQYF. CDR3 DNA sequence: TGCAGCGTTGTCGAGAACTCCTACGAGCAGTACTTC.

This chain joins TRBV30 and TRBJ1-1, with D unclear. This CDR3 comprises 10 residues. V lost 3 bases to trimming and J lost 11 bases, with 10 bases between them. The germline V gene has CDR1 GTSNPN and CDR2 SVGIG (reference sequence). The CDR3 DNA is TGTGCCTGGAGGACTTCAAGGGCTTTCTTT. It translates to CAWRTSRAFF.

This clone was counted once. This sequence joins TRBV7-2 and TRBJ2-3; D not certain. This CDR3 is 13 amino acids long. CDR1 is SGHTA and CDR2 is FQGNSA in the germline V gene. The V and J ends lost 5 bases and 4 bases respectively, with 10 bases between them. CDR3 sequence (DNA): TGTGCCAGCAGCCCCTCCCCCTCAGATACGCAGTATTTT. This sequence encodes CASSPSPSDTQYF.

The chain has TRBV30 and TRBJ1-2; D may be TRBD1 (5 bases). This CDR3 is 13 amino acids long. Looked up from germline, CDR1 is GTSNPN and CDR2 is SVGIG (reference sequence). V shed 0 bases and J shed 4 bases, with 9 bases lying between them. CDR3 amino acids: CAWSVGGLYGYTF. CDR3 bases: TGTGCCTGGAGTGTCGGGGGACTCTATGGCTACACCTTC.

This clone was counted only a few times. The rearrangement links TRBV13 to TRBJ2-5; perhaps TRBD2 as D (6 bases). V lost 4 bases to trimming and J lost 5 bases, with 11 bases between them. The CDR3 runs to 13 residues. CDR1 PRHDT and CDR2 FYEKMQ come from the germline V gene (reference sequence). For the CDR3, the DNA is TGTGCCAGCAGCTGGCGCCGGGGGGAGACCCAGTACTTC. It is translated as CASSWRRGETQYF.

The gene calls are TRBV10-3 and TRBJ2-7, with a weak D call TRBD2 (6 bases). The CDR3 extends over 13 amino acids. V was clipped by 10 bases and J by 3 bases, with 16 bases between them. Germline loops: CDR1 ENHRY, CDR2 SYGVKD. The CDR3, as DNA: TGTGCCACTTCTCGGGAGAGAAACTACGAGCAGTACTTC. The encoded protein is CATSRERNYEQYF.

This chain joins TRBV19 and TRBJ2-1; TRBD2 matches at 14 bases. With 7 bases clipped from V and 5 bases from J, the junction kept 10 bases outside the gene matches. Germline assignment: CDR1 LNHDA and CDR2 SQIVND (reference sequence). The length of the CDR3 is 17 residues. CDR3: CASTPGGLAGANNEQFF. The CDR3 DNA is TGTGCCAGTACCCCCGGGGGACTAGCGGGGGCCAACAATGAGCAGTTCTTC.

This chain joins TRBV2 and TRBJ2-5; 7 nucleotides agree with TRBD2. Germline CDR1 and CDR2: SNHLY and FYNNEI. The J segment lost 7 bases and the V segment lost 5 bases, leaving 13 bases of the junction unmatched. This CDR3 is built from 15 residues. The CDR3 region has the DNA TGTGCCAGCAGTAGCTCGCTAGTCCCGGGAGGGACCCAGTACTTC. Its translation: CASSSSLVPGGTQYF.

The rearrangement uses TRBV27 and TRBJ2-7; 9 bases map to TRBD1. The CDR3 is 19 residues long. The V and J ends lost 0 bases and 7 bases, in that order; junction bases with no gene match: 19. CDR1 is MNHEY, CDR2 SMNVEV, per germline (reference sequence). CDR3 DNA sequence: TGTGCCAGCAGTTTATCGCTGGGACAGGGCGTCAAGGCGGGGAGGGAGCAGTACTTC. Its protein is CASSLSLGQGVKAGREQYF.

The chain couples TRBV30 to TRBJ1-5, with unresolved D. CDR3 size: 12 residues. CDR1 and CDR2 (germline): GTSNPN, SVGIG (reference sequence). Trimming took 2 bases from V and 4 from J, leaving 6 bases between them. CDR3 region: CAWSMGNQPQHF. In DNA, the CDR3 is TGTGCCTGGAGTATGGGAAATCAGCCCCAGCATTTT.

The V gene is TRBV4-2, the J gene TRBJ2-7; a possible D gene is TRBD1 (5 bases). The germline V gene has CDR1 LGHNA and CDR2 YNFKEQ. CDR3 length equals 14 residues. Trimming stripped 5 bases from V and 2 bases from J, with 13 bases between. CDR3 amino acids: CASSEQARTYEQYF. The CDR3 DNA follows: TGTGCCAGCAGCGAACAGGCGAGGACCTACGAGCAGTACTTC.

This clone was seen once. This rearrangement joins TRBV5-1 to TRBJ1-2, with D perhaps TRBD1 (5 bases). Germline values: CDR1 SGHRS, CDR2 YFSETQ. This CDR3 is 15 amino acids long. V lost 0 bases and J 7 bases, leaving 16 bases between the germline ends. The CDR3 loop is CASSLAGGDYLGYTF. CDR3 nucleotides: TGCGCCAGCAGCTTGGCCGGAGGGGACTATCTTGGCTACACCTTC.